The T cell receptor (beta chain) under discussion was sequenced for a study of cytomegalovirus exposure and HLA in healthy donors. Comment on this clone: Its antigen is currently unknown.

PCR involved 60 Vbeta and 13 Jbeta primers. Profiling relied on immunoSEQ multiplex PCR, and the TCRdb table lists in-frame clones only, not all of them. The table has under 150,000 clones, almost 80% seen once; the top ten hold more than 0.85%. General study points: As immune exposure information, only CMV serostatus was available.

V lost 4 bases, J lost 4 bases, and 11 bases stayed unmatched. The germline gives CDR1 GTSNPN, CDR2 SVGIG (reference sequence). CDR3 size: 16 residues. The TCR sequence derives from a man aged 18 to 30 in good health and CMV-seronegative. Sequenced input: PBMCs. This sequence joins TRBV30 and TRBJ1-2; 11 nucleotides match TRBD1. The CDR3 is CAWTGSGTGGVYGYTF. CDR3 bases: TGTGCCTGGACCGGTTCCGGGACAGGGGGAGTCTATGGCTACACCTTC. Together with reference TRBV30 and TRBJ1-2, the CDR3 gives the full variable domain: SQTIHQWPATLVQPVGSPLSLECTVEGTSNPNLYWYRQAAGRGLQLLFYSVGIGQISSEVPQNLSASRPQDRQFILSSKKLLLSDSGFYLCAWTGSGTGGVYGYTFGSGTRLTVV.